What follows are 25 T cell receptor beta chains derived from one specimen sequenced in a study of cytomegalovirus exposure and HLA in healthy donors. The study ran its PCR with 60 Vbeta and 13 Jbeta primers. Here immunoSEQ multiplex PCR was the method, and the copy in TCRdb shows in-frame clones only, minus some. The sample lists around 130,000 clones, 81% occurring once. Material: PBMCs. These TCRs come from a middle-aged woman in good health and CMV-seronegative.

The chain is built from TRBV6-1 and TRBJ1-2; D is possibly TRBD1 (5 bases). Trimming cost V 4 bases and J 0 bases, with 12 bases left between them. This CDR3 has 15 amino acids. Germline V lookup: CDR1 MNHNS, CDR2 SASEGT. The CDR3 region is CASSGTGFSNYGYTF. The DNA for the CDR3 is TGTGCCAGCAGTGGTACAGGCTTTTCTAACTATGGCTACACCTTC.

CDR3 nucleotide sequence: TGTGCCAGCAGTCGGGACTCGCTAAGCTCCTACGAGCAGTACTTC. Translated: CASSRDSLSSYEQYF. The rearrangement joins TRBV6-5 to TRBJ2-5; D may be TRBD2 (6 bases). The J call could be wrong; TRBJ2-7 is a better fit for the DNA end. The CDR3 consists of 15 residues. The germline CDR1 and CDR2 sequences are MNHEY and SVGAGI.

V usage is TRBV25-1 and J usage is TRBJ2-3, with a tentative D call TRBD1 (6 bases). The V gene's germline CDR1 is MGHDK and CDR2 SYGVNS. Between the trimmed V and J ends, which lost 4 bases and 2 bases, there was a span of 13 bases. The CDR3 consists of 15 residues. CDR3 region: CASSGYRDITDTQYF. CDR3 nucleotides: TGTGCCAGCAGTGGATACAGGGATATCACAGATACGCAGTATTTT. The whole variable domain, filled in from reference TRBV25-1 and TRBJ2-3, reads EADIYQTPRYLVIGTGKKITLECSQTMGHDKMYWYQQDPGMELHLIHYSYGVNSTEKGDLSSESTVSRIRTEHFPLTLESARPSHTSQYLCASSGYRDITDTQYFGPGTRLTVL.

The chain joins TRBV7-3 to TRBJ2-5; tentative D call: TRBD1 (7 bases). The CDR3 has 15 amino acids. Germline lookup yields CDR1 SGHTA and CDR2 FQGTGA. Trimming took 2 bases from V and 4 from J, leaving 14 bases between them. CDR3 bases: TGTGCCAGCAGCTTAGGAGGGGGCCTTCGAGAGACCCAGTACTTC. Protein: CASSLGGGLRETQYF.

The chain couples TRBV2 to TRBJ2-7; no clear D gene. In germline, CDR1 is SNHLY, CDR2 FYNNEI. CDR3 length: 13 residues. The V end was cut by 8 bases, the J end by 2 bases, with 13 bases between. CDR3 coding DNA: TGTGCCAGCGATCTGTCAGGAACCTACGAGCAGTACTTC. Translation gives CASDLSGTYEQYF. Complete variable domain (other parts from reference TRBV2 and TRBJ2-7): EPEVTQTPSHQVTQMGQEVILRCVPISNHLYFYWYRQILGQKVEFLVSFYNNEISEKSEIFDDQFSVERPDGSNFTLKIRSTKLEDSAMYFCASDLSGTYEQYFGPGTRLTVT.

This clone showed up just once. The V gene is TRBV10-3, the J gene TRBJ1-2; 9 bases fit TRBD1. The CDR3 runs to 16 residues. Germline V gene lookup returns CDR1 ENHRY and CDR2 SYGVKD. With V trimmed by 1 base and J by 6 bases, 9 bases remained unmatched. DNA of the CDR3: TGTGCCATCAGTGAGTACAGGGGGCCAGGTGAAAATGGCTACACCTTC. It yields the protein CAISEYRGPGENGYTF.

This clone has a handful of counts. The CDR3 here is CASRGQVNTEAFF. Written as DNA, the CDR3 is TGTGCCAGCAGGGGGCAGGTGAACACTGAAGCTTTCTTT. This sequence joins TRBV2 and TRBJ1-1; tentative D call: TRBD1 (5 bases). Per the germline V gene, CDR1 is SNHLY and CDR2 is FYNNEI. V was clipped by 6 bases and J by 0 bases, with 8 bases between them. The CDR3 totals 13 residues.

This sequence joins TRBV4-3 and TRBJ1-6; 10 bases match TRBD1. Germline assignment: CDR1 LGHNA and CDR2 YSLEER. The CDR3 spans 16 residues. V gave up 3 bases and J gave up 7 bases; unmatched junction bases: 6. In DNA form, the CDR3 reads TGCGCCAGCAGCCAGCGACAGGGGGCACAAAATTCACCCCTCCACTTT. Amino acid sequence: CASSQRQGAQNSPLHF.

The V gene is TRBV19, the J gene TRBJ1-2; D not resolved. Germline V gene lookup returns CDR1 LNHDA and CDR2 SQIVND (reference sequence). With 4 bases removed from V and 14 bases from J, the gap between germline ends came to 14 bases. CDR3 length equals 11 residues. DNA for the CDR3: TGTGCCAGTAGTACCACAGAGCTCCTGACCTTC. Encoded protein: CASSTTELLTF.

For the CDR3, the DNA is TGTGCCAGCAGCTTGGGCCGGGACAGGGCTTACGAGCAGTACTTC. Protein: CASSLGRDRAYEQYF. This chain connects TRBV5-4 to TRBJ2-5; TRBD1 matches 9 bases. TRBJ2-7 explains the end of the DNA better; the J call may be wrong. The CDR3 runs 15 residues. Per the germline V gene, CDR1 is SGHNT and CDR2 is YYREEE (reference sequence).

The rearrangement links TRBV4-1 to TRBJ2-7, with D possibly matching TRBD2 (5 bases). Trimming removed 7 bases at V and 1 base at J, with 17 bases between. Germline V CDR1 and CDR2: MGHRA, YSYEKL. This CDR3 is 15 amino acids long. This chain's CDR3 is CASNLLLDSSYEQYF. In nucleotides, the CDR3 is TGCGCCAGCAACCTCTTATTGGACTCATCCTACGAGCAGTACTTC.

This clone was seen a handful of times. The chain carries TRBV4-1 and TRBJ2-7; 10 bases fit TRBD1. CDR1 is MGHRA, CDR2 YSYEKL, per germline. V was clipped by 4 bases and J by 1 base; unmatched bases: 10. CDR3 length equals 17 residues. The CDR3 DNA sequence: TGCGCCAGCAGCCTGATTGACAGGGGGCTCGTATCCTACGAGCAGTACTTC. This codes for CASSLIDRGLVSYEQYF.

The CDR3 is CASSSAGAYGYTF. The CDR3 DNA follows: TGTGCCAGCAGCTCCGCGGGTGCCTATGGCTACACCTTC. The chain links TRBV7-8 to TRBJ1-2, with D unresolved. The CDR3 length is 13 residues. V was clipped by 4 bases and J by 4 bases, with 10 bases between them. Germline V gene data show CDR1 as SGHVS and CDR2 as FQNEAQ. The full variable domain, completed using reference TRBV7-8 and TRBJ1-2, is GAGVSQSPRYKVAKRGQDVALRCDPISGHVSLFWYQQALGQGPEFLTYFQNEAQLDKSGLPSDRFFAERPEGSVSTLKIQRTQQEDSAVYLCASSSAGAYGYTFGSGTRLTVV.

The chain links TRBV5-5 to TRBJ2-7; 8 nucleotides agree with TRBD2. With V trimmed by 0 bases and J by 3 bases, 5 bases remained unmatched. Germline CDR1 is SGHKS and CDR2 is YYEKEE (reference sequence). CDR3 length: 15 amino acids. CDR3 sequence: CASSLVVSGNYEQYF. CDR3 DNA: TGTGCCAGCAGCTTGGTGGTTAGCGGGAACTACGAGCAGTACTTC.

This rearrangement joins TRBV2 to TRBJ1-2; D perhaps matches TRBD1 (6 bases). Trimming cost V 1 base and J 4 bases, with 16 bases left between them. This CDR3 comprises 16 residues. Germline CDR1 reads SNHLY; CDR2 reads FYNNEI. This CDR3 reads CASSEDTIQGPYGYTF. CDR3 bases: TGTGCCAGCAGTGAAGACACCATACAGGGCCCCTATGGCTACACCTTC.

This clone was seen only a few times. The chain uses TRBV7-8 and TRBJ2-2, with TRBD2 matching over 9 bases. The CDR3 loop spans 14 amino acids. Germline loops: CDR1 SGHVS, CDR2 FQNEAQ. Unmatched junction bases numbered 2, after V lost 4 bases and J lost 5 bases. This chain's CDR3 is CASSYLAGTGELFF. The CDR3, as DNA: TGTGCCAGCAGCTACCTAGCGGGAACCGGGGAGCTGTTTTTT. Filled out from reference TRBV7-8 and TRBJ2-2, the complete variable domain reads GAGVSQSPRYKVAKRGQDVALRCDPISGHVSLFWYQQALGQGPEFLTYFQNEAQLDKSGLPSDRFFAERPEGSVSTLKIQRTQQEDSAVYLCASSYLAGTGELFFGEGSRLTVL.

J is TRBJ1-2 and V is TRBV7-8; 7 nucleotides match TRBD1. The V and J ends lost 3 bases and 3 bases, in that order; junction bases with no gene match: 10. The CDR3 contains 16 residues. Germline assignment: CDR1 SGHVS and CDR2 FQNEAQ. CDR3 DNA sequence: TGTGCCAGCAGCTTCAGGACAGGACCGAAAGACTATGGCTACACCTTC. This encodes CASSFRTGPKDYGYTF.

The chain combines TRBV7-9 with TRBJ2-1, with 14 positions matching TRBD2. The CDR3 consists of 15 residues. From germline, CDR1 is SEHNR and CDR2 FQNEAQ (reference sequence). Trimming at V came to 8 bases and at J to 8 bases, leaving 8 bases not matched to a gene. CDR3 in DNA: TGTGCCAGCCGAAGGGGGACTAGCGGGAGTGATGAGCAGTTCTTC. Translation: CASRRGTSGSDEQFF.

This chain links TRBV6-5 with TRBJ2-4; 11 bases fit TRBD1. The CDR3 runs to 14 residues. J was trimmed by 8 bases and V by 6 bases; bases with no gene match: 6. Germline assignment: CDR1 MNHEY and CDR2 SVGAGI. This chain's CDR3 is CASRGQGVKDIQYF. In DNA form, the CDR3 reads TGTGCCAGCAGGGGACAGGGGGTAAAGGACATTCAGTACTTC.

Here the CDR3 DNA reads TGTGCCAGTAATAACAGGGGGTTAAGCCAGCCCCAGCATTTT. It specifies CASNNRGLSQPQHF. V is TRBV19 and J is TRBJ1-5, with TRBD1 identical over 8 bases. The germline V gene has CDR1 LNHDA and CDR2 SQIVND (reference sequence). J was trimmed by 7 bases and V by 7 bases; bases with no gene match: 9. This CDR3 has 14 residues.

This clone was seen a handful of times. The CDR3 nucleotides read TGTGCCAGCAGTGAAGCTAGCGGGGGGGCAAATGAGCAGTTCTTC. This codes for CASSEASGGANEQFF. V gene TRBV6-1 combines with J gene TRBJ2-1, with 11 bases matching TRBD2. With V trimmed by 0 bases and J by 7 bases, 2 bases remained unmatched. The CDR3 covers 15 residues. Germline-derived CDR1 and CDR2 are MNHNS and SASEGT.

This chain joins TRBV9 and TRBJ1-5; TRBD1 is a possible D gene (6 bases). Trimming took off 3 bases at V and 7 bases at J, with 14 bases between the two ends. The CDR3 has 14 amino acids. Germline V gene sequence: CDR1 SGDLS, CDR2 YYNGEE. The CDR3: CASSEGGEEQPQHF. The CDR3 DNA follows: TGTGCCAGCAGCGAGGGGGGGGAGGAACAGCCCCAGCATTTT.

There are a few counts of this clone. The chain links TRBV6-5 to TRBJ1-2, with D possibly matching TRBD1 (6 bases). The CDR3 consists of 14 residues. Deletions cut 6 bases from V and 4 bases from J, with 15 bases between. Looked up from germline, CDR1 is MNHEY and CDR2 is SVGAGI. The CDR3 here is CASSNNPDSYGYTF. The CDR3 DNA follows: TGTGCCAGCAGCAATAACCCGGACAGCTATGGCTACACCTTC.

V is TRBV6-1 and J is TRBJ2-1; D is perhaps TRBD2 (6 bases). The germline V gene encodes CDR1 MNHNS and CDR2 SASEGT. The V gene lost 7 bases and the J gene lost 7 bases, with 14 bases spanning the gap. The CDR3 is 13 amino acids. The CDR3 DNA reads as TGTGCCAGCAAGGAGGGAACGGTGAATGAGCAGTTCTTC. It codes for CASKEGTVNEQFF.

J is TRBJ1-2 and V is TRBV6-5; D remains ambiguous. This CDR3 has 15 residues. The V and J ends lost 2 bases and 3 bases respectively, with 13 bases between them. The germline V gene has CDR1 MNHEY and CDR2 SVGAGI. CDR3 in DNA: TGTGCCAGCAGTTACAGGGAGTCTTTCGACTATGGCTACACCTTC. Translating gives CASSYRESFDYGYTF.